This T cell receptor (beta chain) originates from a study of early T cells in non-severe SARS-CoV-2 infection. TCRdb independently ran MiXCR on the 5' RACE reads; one entry per CDR3 protein. The table has fewer than 55,000 distinct CDR3 sequences, approximately 10% seen once. In this sample, this clonotype turned up many times. The germline V gene encodes CDR1 SGHRS and CDR2 YFSETQ. Trimming cost V 5 bases and J 4 bases, with 19 bases left between them. The length of the CDR3 is 15 residues. The chain uses TRBV5-1 and TRBJ2-7; D is possibly TRBD1 (6 bases). What was sequenced was whole blood. This clonotype was obtained from an adult who was a healthcare worker with PCR-confirmed SARS-CoV-2 infection or an uninfected control (not recorded which). The DNA of the CDR3 is TGCGCCAGCAGTCAACCAGGGGCGTCGTGGTACGAGCAGTACTTC. As protein: CASSQPGASWYEQYF.